The clone carrying this T cell receptor beta chain turned up a few times. Its matching antigen is unknown. These data originate in a study of cytomegalovirus exposure and HLA in healthy donors. Study-level findings and limits: It was reportedly the case that the classifier diagnosed cytomegalovirus status with high specificity and sensitivity. In an earlier analysis, in under 700 donors, most V segments appeared productive either ~90% or ~30% of the time.

V dropped 3 bases and J dropped 3 bases, with 9 bases sitting between them. CDR1 and CDR2 (germline): SGHVS, FNYEAQ. There are 13 residues in the CDR3. The PCR ran on 60 Vbeta and 13 Jbeta primers. Sequenced by immunoSEQ multiplex PCR; TCRdb stores in-frame clones only, minus some. Altogether roughly 150,000 clones are present, nearly 80% being singletons, with the ten largest covering over 13%. This chain joins TRBV7-6 and TRBJ2-7; D not resolved. The sequenced sample was PBMCs. The receptor was isolated from a woman in her thirties or forties in good health and CMV-seronegative. The chain's CDR3 is CASSFRSDYEQYF. The CDR3 bases are TGTGCCAGCAGCTTTCGGTCCGACTACGAGCAGTACTTC.